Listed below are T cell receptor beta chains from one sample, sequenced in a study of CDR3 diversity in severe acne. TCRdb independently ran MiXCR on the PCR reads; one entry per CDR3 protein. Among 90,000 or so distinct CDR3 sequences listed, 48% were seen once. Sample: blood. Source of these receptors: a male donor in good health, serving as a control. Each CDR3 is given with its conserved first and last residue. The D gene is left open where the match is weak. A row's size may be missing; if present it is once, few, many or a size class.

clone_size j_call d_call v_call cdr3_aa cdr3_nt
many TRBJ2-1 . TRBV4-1 CASSQWSLDEQFF TGCGCCAGCAGCCAATGGAGTCTCGATGAGCAGTTCTTC
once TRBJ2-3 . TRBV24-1 CATRGAGTDTQYF TGTGCCACCAGAGGGGCGGGCACAGATACGCAGTATTTT
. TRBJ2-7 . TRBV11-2 CASSIPNHEQYF TGTGCCAGCAGCATCCCCAACCACGAGCAGTACTTC
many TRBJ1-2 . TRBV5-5 CASSLDRSSGGYTF TGTGCCAGCAGCTTGGACAGGTCCTCCGGGGGCTACACCTTC
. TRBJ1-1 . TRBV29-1 CSVDSGAAAEAFF TGCAGCGTTGATTCGGGGGCTGCTGCTGAAGCTTTCTTT
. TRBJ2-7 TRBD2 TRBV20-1 CSARSGSLNEQYF TGCAGTGCCAGAAGCGGGAGTCTTAACGAGCAGTACTTC
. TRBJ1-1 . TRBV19 CASSISASEAFF TGTGCCAGTAGTATATCCGCTTCCGAAGCTTTCTTT
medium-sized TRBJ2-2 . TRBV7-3 CASSPGQNTGELFF TGTGCCAGCAGCCCGGGACAGAACACCGGGGAGCTGTTTTTT
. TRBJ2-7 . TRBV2 CASSEGGGYGLYEQYF TGTGCCAGCAGTGAAGGAGGGGGCTACGGACTATACGAGCAGTACTTC
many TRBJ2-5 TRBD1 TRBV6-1 CASRTGGETQYF TGTGCCAGCAGGACAGGGGGAGAGACCCAGTACTTC
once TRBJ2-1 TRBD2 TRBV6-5 CASSYAGTSLSVNEQFF TGTGCCAGCAGTTACGCAGGGACTAGCTTAAGTGTCAATGAGCAGTTCTTC
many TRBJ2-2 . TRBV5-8 CASSSGALHTGELFF TGTGCCAGCAGTTCAGGGGCCTTGCACACCGGGGAGCTGTTTTTT
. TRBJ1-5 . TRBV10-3 CAISEARVMGAGNSNQPQHF TGTGCCATCAGTGAGGCGCGAGTGATGGGGGCGGGAAATAGCAATCAGCCCCAGCATTTT
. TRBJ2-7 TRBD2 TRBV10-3 CAISPASGSHEQYF TGTGCCATCAGTCCAGCTAGCGGGAGCCACGAGCAGTACTTC
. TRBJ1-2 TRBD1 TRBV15 CATSSGSGTGDYGGYTF TGTGCCACCAGCAGTGGGTCGGGGACAGGGGACTATGGTGGCTACACCTTC
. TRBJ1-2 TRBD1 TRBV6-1 CASRDRGPYYGYTF TGTGCCAGCAGGGACAGGGGACCATACTATGGCTACACCTTC
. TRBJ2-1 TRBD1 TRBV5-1 CASRDRGHYNEQLF TGCGCCAGCCGGGACAGGGGGCACTACAATGAGCAGCTCTTC
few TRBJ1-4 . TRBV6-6 CASRTREKLFF TGTGCCAGCAGAACCCGGGAAAAACTGTTTTTT
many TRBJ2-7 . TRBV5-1 CASSLLSPPGVYEQYF TGCGCCAGCAGCTTGCTGAGCCCCCCTGGAGTATACGAGCAGTACTTC
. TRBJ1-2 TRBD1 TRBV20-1 CSARTGQGDYYGYTF TGCAGTGCTAGAACCGGACAGGGTGATTACTATGGCTACACCTTC
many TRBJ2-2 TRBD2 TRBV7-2 CASTSGINTGELFF TGTGCCAGTACTAGCGGCATTAACACCGGGGAGCTGTTTTTT
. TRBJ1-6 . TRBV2 CASIEHLDSYSPLHF TGTGCCAGCATCGAACATTTGGACAGTTATTCACCCCTCCACTTT
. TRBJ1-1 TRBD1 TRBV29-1 CSAIGQAGGTEAFF TGCAGCGCCATCGGACAGGCGGGAGGTACTGAAGCTTTCTTT
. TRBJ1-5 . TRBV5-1 CASSLEGGGSNQPQHF TGCGCCAGCAGCTTGGAGGGGGGAGGGAGCAATCAGCCCCAGCATTTT
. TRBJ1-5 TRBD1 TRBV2 CASRAGTGRQETQHF TGTGCCAGCAGGGCCGGGACAGGGAGACAAGAGACCCAGCATTTT
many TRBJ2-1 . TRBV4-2 CASSHPYGNEQFF TGTGCCAGCAGCCACCCCTATGGCAATGAGCAGTTCTTC
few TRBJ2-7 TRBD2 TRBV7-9 CASSLAAGLADEQYF TGTGCCAGCAGCTTAGCGGCGGGACTAGCAGACGAGCAGTACTTC
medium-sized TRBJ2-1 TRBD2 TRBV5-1 CASRGLAGYNEQFF TGCGCCAGCAGGGGACTAGCGGGTTACAATGAGCAGTTCTTC
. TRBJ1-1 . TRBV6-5 CASNDVGNTEAFF TGTGCCAGCAACGACGTAGGAAACACTGAAGCTTTCTTT
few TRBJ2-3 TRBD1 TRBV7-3 CASSNSGDRPQYF TGTGCCAGCAGCAATTCCGGGGACAGACCGCAGTATTTT
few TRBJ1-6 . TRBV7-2 CASSPPGRDSPLHF TGTGCCAGCAGCCCCCCGGGCAGGGACTCACCCCTCCACTTT
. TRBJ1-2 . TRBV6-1 CASSLRTADYGYTF TGTGCCAGCAGTTTGCGGACAGCAGACTATGGCTACACCTTC
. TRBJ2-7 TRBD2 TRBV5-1 CASRLIGGDEQYF TGCGCCAGCCGGCTGATTGGGGGGGACGAGCAGTACTTC
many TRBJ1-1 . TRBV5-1 CASSSQGNTEAFF TGCGCCAGCAGCTCTCAAGGGAACACTGAAGCTTTCTTT
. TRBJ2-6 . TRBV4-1 CASSQVDMGFSGANVLTF TGCGCCAGCAGCCAAGTAGATATGGGGTTCTCTGGGGCCAACGTCCTGACTTTC
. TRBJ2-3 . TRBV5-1 CASSDGTFNTQYF TGCGCCAGCAGCGACGGGACATTTAATACGCAGTATTTT
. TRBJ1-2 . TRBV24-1 CATSDDSFNYGYTF TGTGCCACCAGTGATGACAGCTTTAACTATGGCTACACCTTC
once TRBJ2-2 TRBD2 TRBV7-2 CASSRTSGRAKTGELFF TGTGCCAGCAGCCGGACTAGCGGGAGGGCCAAAACCGGGGAGCTGTTTTTT
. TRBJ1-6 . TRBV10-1 CASSEVAGGQYNSPLHF TGTGCCAGCAGTGAGGTGGCAGGAGGACAGTATAATTCACCCCTCCACTTT
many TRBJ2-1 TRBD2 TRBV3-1 CASTMTSGTNNEQFF TGTGCCAGCACCATGACTAGCGGAACCAACAATGAGCAGTTCTTC
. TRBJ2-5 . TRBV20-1 CNARAPQGEAQYF TGCAATGCTAGAGCCCCACAGGGTGAGGCCCAGTACTTC
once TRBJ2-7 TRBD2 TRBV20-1 CSAPKVGGEQYF TGCAGTGCACCAAAAGTGGGGGGGGAGCAGTACTTC
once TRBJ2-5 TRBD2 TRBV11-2 CASSPDWGLAETQYF TGTGCCAGCAGCCCCGATTGGGGACTAGCGGAGACCCAGTACTTC
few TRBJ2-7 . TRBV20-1 CSAVAESSYEQYF TGCAGTGCAGTAGCGGAAAGCTCCTACGAGCAGTACTTC
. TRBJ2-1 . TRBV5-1 CASSFSGPNEQFF TGCGCCAGCAGCTTCAGTGGGCCGAATGAGCAGTTCTTC
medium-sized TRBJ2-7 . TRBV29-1 CSADAPGGYEQYF TGCAGCGCTGATGCCCCCGGGGGCTACGAGCAGTACTTC